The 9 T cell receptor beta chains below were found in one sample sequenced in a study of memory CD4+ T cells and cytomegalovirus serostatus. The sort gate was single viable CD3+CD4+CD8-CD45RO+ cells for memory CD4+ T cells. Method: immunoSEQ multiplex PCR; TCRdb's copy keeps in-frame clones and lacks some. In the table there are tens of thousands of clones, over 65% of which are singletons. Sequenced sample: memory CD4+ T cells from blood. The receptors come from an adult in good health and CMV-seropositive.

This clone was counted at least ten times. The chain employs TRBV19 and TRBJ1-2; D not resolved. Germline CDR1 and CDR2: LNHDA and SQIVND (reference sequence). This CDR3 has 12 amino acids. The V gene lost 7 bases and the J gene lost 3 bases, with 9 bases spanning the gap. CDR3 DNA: TGTGCCAGTAAAGGCACCTACTATGGCTACACCTTC. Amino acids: CASKGTYYGYTF.

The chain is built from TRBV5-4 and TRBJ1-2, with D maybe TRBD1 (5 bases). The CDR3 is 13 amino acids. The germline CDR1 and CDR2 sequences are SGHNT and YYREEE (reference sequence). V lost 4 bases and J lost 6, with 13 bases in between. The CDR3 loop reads CASSPQTGDGYTF. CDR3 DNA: TGTGCCAGCAGCCCTCAGACGGGGGATGGCTACACCTTC.

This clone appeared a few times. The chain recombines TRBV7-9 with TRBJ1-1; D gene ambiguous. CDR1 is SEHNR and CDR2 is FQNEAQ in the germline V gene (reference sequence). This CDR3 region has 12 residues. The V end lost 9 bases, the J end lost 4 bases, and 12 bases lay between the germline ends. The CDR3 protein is CASTRSGTEAFF. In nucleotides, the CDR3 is TGTGCCAGTACCCGCTCGGGCACTGAAGCTTTCTTT.

The CDR3 bases are TGTGCCAGCAGGCCCACTAGCGGGAGGAACAATGAGCAGTTCTTC. Translated, it gives CASRPTSGRNNEQFF. V and J are TRBV6-6 and TRBJ2-1; 12 bases match TRBD2. V dropped 6 bases and J dropped 5; count of bases not matched to a gene: 5. The CDR3 has 15 residues. The V gene's germline CDR1 is MNHNY and CDR2 SVGAGI (reference sequence).

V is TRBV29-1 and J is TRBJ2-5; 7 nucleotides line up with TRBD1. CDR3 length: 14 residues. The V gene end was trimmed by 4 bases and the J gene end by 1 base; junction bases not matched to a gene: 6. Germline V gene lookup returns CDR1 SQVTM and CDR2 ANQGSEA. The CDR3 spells CSVGLTGSQETQYF. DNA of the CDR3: TGCAGCGTTGGGCTGACAGGGTCCCAAGAGACCCAGTACTTC.

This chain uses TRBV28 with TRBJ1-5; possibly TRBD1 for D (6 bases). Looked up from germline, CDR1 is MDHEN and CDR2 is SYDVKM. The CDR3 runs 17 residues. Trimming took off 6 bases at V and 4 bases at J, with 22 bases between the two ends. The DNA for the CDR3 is TGTGCCAGCAGCCGAAAACTGGGGGCAGGGGTAAATCAGCCCCAGCATTTT. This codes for CASSRKLGAGVNQPQHF.

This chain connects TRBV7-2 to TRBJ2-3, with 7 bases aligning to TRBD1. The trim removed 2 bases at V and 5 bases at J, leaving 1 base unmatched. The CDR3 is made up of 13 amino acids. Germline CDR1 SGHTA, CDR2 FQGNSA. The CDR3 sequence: CASSLNRGDTQYF. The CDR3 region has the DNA TGTGCCAGCAGCTTAAACAGGGGAGATACGCAGTATTTT.

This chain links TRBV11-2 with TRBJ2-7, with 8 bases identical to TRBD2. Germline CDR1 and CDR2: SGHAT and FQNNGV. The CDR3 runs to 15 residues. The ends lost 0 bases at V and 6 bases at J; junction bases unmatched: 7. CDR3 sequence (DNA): TGTGCCAGCAGCTTAGATCCGGGAGGGCCAGTCGAGCAGTACTTC. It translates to CASSLDPGGPVEQYF.

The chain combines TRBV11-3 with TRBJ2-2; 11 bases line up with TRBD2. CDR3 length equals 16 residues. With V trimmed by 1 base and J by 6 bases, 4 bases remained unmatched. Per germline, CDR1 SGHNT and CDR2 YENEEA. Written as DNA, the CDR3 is TGTGCCAGCAGCTTAGGACTAGCGGGATTATCCGGGGAGCTGTTTTTT. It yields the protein CASSLGLAGLSGELFF.